This T cell receptor (beta chain) was sequenced during a study of spatial heterogeneity in lung cancer. Whole-study context: A consistent excess of beta-chain over alpha-chain sequences was detected. TCR and UMI combinations that were unique each appeared, on average, more than ten times in raw reads. Study outcomes and limitations: Follow-up blood showed ubiquitous expanded tumor TCRs less than blood at resection did.

In the library, each TCR cDNA molecule bore its own unique molecular identifier. TCRdb ran MiXCR on the 5' RACE reads and lists one entry per CDR3 protein. Of tens of thousands of distinct CDR3 sequences listed, approximately 5.3% are singletons. Many counts were recorded for this clonotype. Its antigen is currently unknown. This CDR3 is built from 13 residues. The V end was cut by 0 bases, the J end by 6 bases, with 7 bases between. Germline V gene lookup returns CDR1 LGHNA and CDR2 YSLEER. As to time point: sample taken at primary tumor resection. The rearrangement links TRBV4-3 to TRBJ2-3; TRBD1 is a possible D gene (6 bases). This TCR was sampled from a male donor with early-stage non-small cell lung cancer. The sequenced sample was PBMCs, obtained at surgery. The CDR3 coding sequence is TGCGCCAGCAGCCAAGAAACAGGGGATACGCAGTATTTT. Amino acid sequence: CASSQETGDTQYF.